The TCR beta chain described here comes from a study of technical replicates of blood from a few donors. TCRdb's table, derived via immunoSEQ multiplex PCR, lists solely in-frame clones and lacks some. Of 75,000 to 95,000 clones in the sample, approximately 90% were seen once. Unmatched junction bases numbered 16, after V lost 4 bases and J lost 3 bases. The CDR3 is 19 residues long. Germline assignment: CDR1 KGHSH and CDR2 LQKENI. The sample consisted of T cells isolated from PBMCs. This chain joins TRBV18 and TRBJ2-7, with 12 bases lining up with TRBD2. The sequence was collected from a human donor in good health. The CDR3 spells CASSQELAGGGTRLYEQYF. The CDR3, as DNA: TGTGCCAGCTCACAGGAACTAGCGGGAGGAGGAACAAGGCTCTACGAGCAGTACTTC.